What follows are 3 T cell receptor beta chains derived from one specimen sequenced in a study of blood T cells in healthy people across ages. PCR was performed a second time for roughly 7 to 11 cycles using a sample-barcoded 5' primer and a J-beta primer mix. TCRdb processed the 5' RACE reads anew with MiXCR; each CDR3 protein has one entry. The sample includes about 650,000 distinct CDR3 sequences, about 32% of them seen just once. Sequenced input: blood. The origin of the receptors is a woman of 80 years or more in good health.

The J gene is TRBJ2-6, the V gene TRBV6-2 or TRBV6-3, with D maybe TRBD1 (6 bases). Germline V gene sequence: CDR1 MNHEY, CDR2 SVGEGT. This CDR3 region has 19 residues. Between the trimmed V and J ends, which lost 1 base and 0 bases, there was a span of 16 bases. The CDR3 reads CASSYLAGAALSGANVLTF. The CDR3 DNA reads TGTGCCAGCAGTTACTTAGCAGGGGCCGCCCTCTCTGGGGCCAACGTCCTGACTTTC.

The V gene is TRBV20-1, the J gene TRBJ1-4, with D possibly being TRBD1 (5 bases). V was shortened by 0 bases and J by 8 bases, with 16 bases between the two germline ends. Germline CDR1 and CDR2: DFQATT and SNEGSKA (reference sequence). The CDR3 extends over 15 amino acids. CDR3 loop: CSARDSGRSGEKLFF. The DNA of the CDR3 is TGCAGTGCTAGAGATTCAGGGCGTTCGGGCGAAAAACTGTTTTTT.

The chain recombines TRBV7-2 with TRBJ1-4; a possible D gene is TRBD1 (5 bases). CDR3 length equals 19 residues. V was clipped by 1 base and J by 8 bases, with 26 bases between them. Looked up from germline, CDR1 is SGHTA and CDR2 is FQGNSA. The CDR3 DNA follows: TGTGCCAGCAGCTTAGAAGCCCCAGGGACGTCCGGTGGCGGGGAAAAACTGTTTTTT. Translated, it gives CASSLEAPGTSGGGEKLFF.